The clone carrying this T cell receptor beta chain was seen more than once but under ten times. Its antigen is undetermined. TCRdb reprocessed the RT-PCR reads with MiXCR, giving one entry per CDR3 protein. The top ten clones hold approximately 10% of a sample with about 780,000 distinct CDR3 sequences, about 18% of them seen once. The record originates from a study of response to subunit inactivated influenza vaccine. Whole-study findings and limits: The authors suggested that few new T cells are recruited per seasonal influenza vaccination.

CDR3 length equals 13 residues. The ends lost 6 bases at V and 6 bases at J; junction bases unmatched: 4. Per germline, CDR1 DFQATT and CDR2 SNEGSKA (reference sequence). This TCR was sampled from a man between 45 and 60 years old who received an inactivated influenza vaccine. The genes are TRBV20-1 and TRBJ2-2, with 10 bases lining up with TRBD1. Sequenced here: PBMCs from blood, sampled roughly 5 days after vaccination. The CDR3, as DNA: TGCAGTGCGGGACAGGGGTTCTCCGGGGAGCTGTTTTTT. Translation gives CSAGQGFSGELFF.